Here is one T cell receptor beta chain with its context. The sample is drawn from a study of neoadjuvant anti-PD-1 for oral cavity cancer. Across the whole study: Most patients had three to four biweekly doses of 3 mg/kg nivolumab before resection.

Tumor libraries mostly used about 4.5 ug genomic DNA, two replicates each. The protocol was immunoSEQ multiplex PCR, while the TCRdb copy is restricted to in-frame clones and leaves out a portion. The table lists around 5,800 clones, 45% to 60% of them singletons. Documented time point: after neoadjuvant nivolumab, at surgical resection. Patients had HPV-negative, locally advanced oral cavity squamous cell carcinoma. The receptor was derived from a person between 35 and 79 years old with oral cavity squamous cell carcinoma. Source: tumor tissue, taken after nivolumab (anti-PD-1) treatment.

The CDR3 DNA reads as TGTGCCAGCAGCTTAAACCGCTTGAACACTGAAGCTTTCTTT. It specifies CASSLNRLNTEAFF. V usage is TRBV11-2 and J usage is TRBJ1-1; D remains ambiguous. Germline V lookup: CDR1 SGHAT, CDR2 FQNNGV. Trimming stripped 2 bases from V and 0 bases from J, with 7 bases between. The CDR3 is made up of 14 amino acids.